The source of this T cell receptor beta chain is a study of blood T cells in healthy people across ages. The use of a sample-barcoded 5' primer and a J-beta primer mix characterized a second PCR of roughly 6 to 11 cycles. Each single sample gave us at least 2.5 million CDR3-containing paired-end reads. One entry per CDR3 protein results from TCRdb running MiXCR on the 5' RACE reads. The table has about 1.4 million distinct CDR3 sequences, approximately 59% seen once. This clonotype was counted a few times. Its target is not known. V shed 0 bases and J shed 7 bases, with 16 bases lying between them. There are 15 residues in the CDR3. Germline CDR1 reads MGHRA; CDR2 reads YSYEKL. Overall study findings and caveats: The unknown donor CMV status may have confounded expanded clonotype changes.

The V and J genes are TRBV4-1 and TRBJ2-7, with D possibly being TRBD1 (7 bases). Sequencing input: blood. This TCR came from a man between 18 and 29 years old in good health. The CDR3 DNA reads TGCGCCAGCAGCCAAGATCAGGGGGGTCTGCGGGAGCAGTACTTC. Its protein is CASSQDQGGLREQYF.